Listed below are T cell receptor beta chains from one sample, sequenced in a study of T cells after yellow fever vaccination. TCRdb used MiXCR to reprocess the 5' RACE reads, holding one entry per CDR3 protein. Of about 130,000 distinct CDR3 sequences listed, 6.5% to 8% are singletons. This material consisted of CD4+ T cells sorted from PBMCs, taken approximately 11 days after the first yellow fever vaccination. These receptors all come from a man younger than 35 who received the YFV17D yellow fever vaccine. Each CDR3 is given with its conserved first and last residue. The D gene is left open where the match is weak. Only part of the rows carry a size: once, few, many, or a class if the clone is expanded.

D,length,size,V,J,DNA,CDR3
TRBD1,14,many,TRBV5-6,TRBJ2-3,TGTGCCAGCAGCTGGGACAGGGGAAGAGATACGCAGTATTTT,CASSWDRGRDTQYF
.,12,many,TRBV20-1,TRBJ1-2,TGCAGTGCTAGAAAGTTGGTCTATGGCTACACCTTC,CSARKLVYGYTF
TRBD1,18,many,TRBV6-1,TRBJ2-2,TGTGCCAGCAGTGAAACCTCCGGGACAGGAATCCCCACCGGGGAGCTGTTTTTT,CASSETSGTGIPTGELFF
.,15,many,TRBV7-8,TRBJ1-1,TGTGCCAGCAGCTTAATGAAGGGCGGAAACGCTGAAGCTTTCTTT,CASSLMKGGNAEAFF
TRBD2,13,many,TRBV5-1,TRBJ2-5,TGCGCCAGCAGCAACCAGGGAGGGGAGACCCAGTACTTC,CASSNQGGETQYF
.,14,.,TRBV9,TRBJ2-3,TGTGCCAGCACTAAAATACCTGACACAGATACGCAGTATTTT,CASTKIPDTDTQYF
.,15,many,TRBV5-4,TRBJ2-1,TGTGCCAGCAGCTTGGATCCGGACAGCAACAATGAGCAGTTCTTC,CASSLDPDSNNEQFF
.,14,.,TRBV6-1,TRBJ1-5,TGTGCCAGCAGTGGTGACAGGATGGGGCAGCCCCAGCATTTT,CASSGDRMGQPQHF
.,14,many,TRBV6-1,TRBJ2-5,TGTGCCAGCAGCATAACGGGACGCCAAGAGACCCAGTACTTC,CASSITGRQETQYF
.,13,.,TRBV7-2,TRBJ1-2,TGTGCCAGCAGCCACGGGCCAGGCTATGGCTACACCTTC,CASSHGPGYGYTF
.,17,many,TRBV6-5,TRBJ1-2,TGTGCCAGCAGTTACTCAGGGGCTGAAGGGGCCAACTATGGCTACACCTTC,CASSYSGAEGANYGYTF
.,11,many,TRBV28,TRBJ1-3,TGTGCCAGCAGTCAGGGCAACACCATATATTTT,CASSQGNTIYF
.,13,many,TRBV12-3/TRBV12-4,TRBJ1-1,TGTGCCAGCAGTTTTGGTCAGGGTAATCGGGCTTTCTTT,CASSFGQGNRAFF
.,15,many,TRBV7-2,TRBJ2-3,TGTGCCAGCAGCTTAGATCCTAGCTACACAGATACGCAGTATTTT,CASSLDPSYTDTQYF
TRBD1,13,many,TRBV20-1,TRBJ1-6,TGCAGTGTCCGGGACAGCTATAATTCACCCCTCCACTTT,CSVRDSYNSPLHF
TRBD2,18,many,TRBV5-6,TRBJ2-1,TGTGCCAGCAGGCCGACTAGCGGGGGGCCGGGCTCCTACAATGAGCAGTTCTTC,CASRPTSGGPGSYNEQFF
TRBD1,13,few,TRBV7-3,TRBJ2-1,TGTGCCAGCAGCTCCCCAGGGGGCAATGAGCAGTTCTTC,CASSSPGGNEQFF
TRBD1,14,many,TRBV25-1,TRBJ2-7,TGTGCCAGCAGTGATAGGGACAGGCTACACGAGCAGTACTTC,CASSDRDRLHEQYF
TRBD1,15,many,TRBV6-5,TRBJ2-7,TGTGCCAGCAGCTCCAATTACAGGGGCTCCTACGAGCAGTACTTC,CASSSNYRGSYEQYF
TRBD1,14,many,TRBV20-1,TRBJ2-1,TGCAGTGCTACGGACAGGACCTCCTACAATGAGCAGTTCTTC,CSATDRTSYNEQFF
.,13,many,TRBV7-2,TRBJ2-3,TGTGCCAGCAGCTTTAAGGGGGCAGATACGCAGTATTTT,CASSFKGADTQYF
TRBD1,16,.,TRBV5-4,TRBJ2-3,TGTGCCAGCAGCCTTCGGACAGGGGGCGAAACAGATACGCAGTATTTT,CASSLRTGGETDTQYF
.,15,many,TRBV5-6,TRBJ2-5,TGTGCCAGCAGCCGAAGATCGTTGGGAGGAGAGACCCAGTACTTC,CASSRRSLGGETQYF